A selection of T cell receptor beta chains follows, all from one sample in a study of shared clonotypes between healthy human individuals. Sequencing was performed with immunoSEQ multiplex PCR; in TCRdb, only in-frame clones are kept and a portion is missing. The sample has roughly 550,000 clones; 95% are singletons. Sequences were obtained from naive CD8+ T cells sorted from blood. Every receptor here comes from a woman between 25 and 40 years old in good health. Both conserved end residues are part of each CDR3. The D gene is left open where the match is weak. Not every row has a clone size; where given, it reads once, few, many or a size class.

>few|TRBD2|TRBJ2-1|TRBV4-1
TGCGCCAGCAGCCAAGACAGGCCTAGCGGGAGGCCTGAGCAGTTCTTC
CASSQDRPSGRPEQFF
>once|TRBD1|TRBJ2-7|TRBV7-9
TGTGCCAGCAGCGCCTCTTCGACAGGGGCCTACGAGCAGTACTTC
CASSASSTGAYEQYF
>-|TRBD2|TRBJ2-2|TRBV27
TGTGCCAGCTCCCCTGGAGCGGGAGAGGGCGGGGAGCTGTTTTTT
CASSPGAGEGGELFF
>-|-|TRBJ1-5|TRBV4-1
TGCGCCAGCAGCCAAGATATGAATCAGCCCCAGCATTTT
CASSQDMNQPQHF
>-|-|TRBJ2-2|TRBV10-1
TGCGCCAGCAGTGGGGCCACCGGGGAGCTGTTTTTT
CASSGATGELFF
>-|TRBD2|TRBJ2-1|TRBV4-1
TGCGCCAGCAGCCAACTCGCGGGAGGGAATGAGCAGTTCTTC
CASSQLAGGNEQFF
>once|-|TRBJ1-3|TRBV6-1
TGTGCCAGCAGTGACTACAGGGAACGGACTGGAAACACCATATATTTT
CASSDYRERTGNTIYF
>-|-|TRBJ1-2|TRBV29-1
TGCAGCGTTGAACGCGAAGGCGGGGGCGCCGGCTATGGCTACACCTTC
CSVEREGGGAGYGYTF
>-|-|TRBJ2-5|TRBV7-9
TGTGCCAGCAGCTTAGCCGCGGGGGCGCCTGAGACCCAGTACTTC
CASSLAAGAPETQYF
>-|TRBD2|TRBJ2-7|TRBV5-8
TGTGCCAGCAGCTCGCCACTAGCGGGAGCGCTCTCCTACGAGCAGTACTTC
CASSSPLAGALSYEQYF
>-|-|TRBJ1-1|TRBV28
TGTGCCAGCACAAAAGGGCCGCGGCTGAACACTGAAGCTTTCTTT
CASTKGPRLNTEAFF
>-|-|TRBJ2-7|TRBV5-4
TGTGCCATCCCGGGAGAGGGTGGGGGCGAGCAGTACTTC
CAIPGEGGGEQYF
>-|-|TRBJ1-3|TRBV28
TGTGCCAGCAGCACCGGGACATCCTTCTCTGGAAACACCATATATTTT
CASSTGTSFSGNTIYF
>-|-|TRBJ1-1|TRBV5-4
TGTGCCAGCAGCTTGGGGGGAGGGTCGACTGAAGCTTTCTTT
CASSLGGGSTEAFF
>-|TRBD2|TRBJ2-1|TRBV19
TGTGCCAGTAGTGAAGCGGGGTCCTACAATGAGCAGTTCTTC
CASSEAGSYNEQFF
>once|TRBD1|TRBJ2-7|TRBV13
TGTGCCAGCAGCAGAGACAGGGACTCCTACGAGCAGTACTTC
CASSRDRDSYEQYF
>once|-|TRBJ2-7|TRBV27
TGTGCCAGCAGTTTGGGGGCCTTACCCTACGAGCAGTACTTC
CASSLGALPYEQYF
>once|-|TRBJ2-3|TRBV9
TGTGCCAGCAGCGACGGCGTAAGCACAGATACGCAGTATTTT
CASSDGVSTDTQYF
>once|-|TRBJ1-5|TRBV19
TGTGCCAGTAGTATAGTTCCGACATCATTGCTACCCCAGCATTTT
CASSIVPTSLLPQHF
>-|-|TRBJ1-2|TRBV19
TGTGCCAGTAGTTCGGACGGGGAGGCTAACTATGGCTACACCTTC
CASSSDGEANYGYTF
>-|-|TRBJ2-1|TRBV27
TGTGCCAGCAGTTTACCTTTAGCGAGGTACAATGAGCAGTTCTTC
CASSLPLARYNEQFF
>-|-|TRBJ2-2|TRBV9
TGTGCCAGCAGCGTAGGCAGGGTCCCCGGGGAGCTGTTTTTT
CASSVGRVPGELFF
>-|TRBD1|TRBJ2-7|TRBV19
TGTGCCAGTACCCTCGGACAGGGGGCAACTACCGAGCAGTACTTC
CASTLGQGATTEQYF
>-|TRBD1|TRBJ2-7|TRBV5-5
TGTGCCAGCAGCTCGTGGACAGGGGACTACGAGCAGTACTTC
CASSSWTGDYEQYF
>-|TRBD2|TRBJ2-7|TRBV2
TGTGCCAGCAGGGGACTAGCGGGAGCCTACCTCCTGGAGCAGTACTTC
CASRGLAGAYLLEQYF
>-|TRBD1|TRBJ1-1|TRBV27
TGTGCCAGCAGTTGGACAGGAGGGAACACTGAAGCTTTCTTT
CASSWTGGNTEAFF
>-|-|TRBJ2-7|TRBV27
TGTGCCAGCAGGCCAGGTGGGGGGTACGAGCAGTACTTC
CASRPGGGYEQYF
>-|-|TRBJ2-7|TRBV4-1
TGCGCCAGCAGCCAAGCCTTAACCCGTAATCACTACGGCTACGAGCAGTACTTC
CASSQALTRNHYGYEQYF
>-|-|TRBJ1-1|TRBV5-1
TGCGCCACCTCCGCGGGGTTAAACACTGAAGCTTTCTTT
CATSAGLNTEAFF
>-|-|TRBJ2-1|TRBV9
TGTGCCAGCAGCCCTAATTCCAATGAGCAGTTCTTC
CASSPNSNEQFF
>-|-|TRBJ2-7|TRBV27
TGTGCCAGCAGTTTATCGAACCGGCAGGGACCCTACGAGCAGTACTTC
CASSLSNRQGPYEQYF
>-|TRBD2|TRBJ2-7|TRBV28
TGTGCCAGCAGTTCCCCTGATGAGGGAGGGTACGAGCAGTACTTC
CASSSPDEGGYEQYF
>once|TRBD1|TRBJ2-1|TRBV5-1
TGCGCCAGCAAAGTGGACAGGGGCTCCTACAATGAGCAGTTCTTC
CASKVDRGSYNEQFF
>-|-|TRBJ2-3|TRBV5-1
TGCGCCAGCAGGGTCGCTTCCCCTAGCACAGATACGCAGTATTTT
CASRVASPSTDTQYF
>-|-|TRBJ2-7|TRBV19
TGTGCCAGTAGTACCTGGATGGGGTTCGACGAGCAGTACTTC
CASSTWMGFDEQYF
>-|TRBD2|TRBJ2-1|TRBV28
TGTGCCAGCAGCCAGCTAGTCGGGAGGGCAAGGAATGAGCAGTTCTTC
CASSQLVGRARNEQFF
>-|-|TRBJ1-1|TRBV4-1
TGCGCCAGCAGCCAAATCTCCGGGACGGTGAACACTGAAGCTTTCTTT
CASSQISGTVNTEAFF
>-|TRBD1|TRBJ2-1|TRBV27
TGTGCCAGCAGAAGCAGGGGGTTCATAGTCAACTACAATGAGCAGTTCTTC
CASRSRGFIVNYNEQFF
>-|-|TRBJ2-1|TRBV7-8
TGTGCCAGCAGCTCCCGTGGCGTCACAGACTACAATGAGCAGTTCTTC
CASSSRGVTDYNEQFF
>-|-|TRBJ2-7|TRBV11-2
TGTGCCAGCAGCTACGGGTGGGGTCGGGGCGACGAGCAGTACTTC
CASSYGWGRGDEQYF
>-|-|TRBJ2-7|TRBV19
TGTGCCAGTAGTATGACCGGGGTCGACGAGCAGTACTTC
CASSMTGVDEQYF
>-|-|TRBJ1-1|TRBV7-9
TGTGCCAGCAGCTTAGTTGGGGCGAACACTGAAGCTTTCTTT
CASSLVGANTEAFF
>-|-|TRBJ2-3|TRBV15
TGTGCCACCAGGAGTCCTAGCGCACCCACAGATACGCAGTATTTT
CATRSPSAPTDTQYF
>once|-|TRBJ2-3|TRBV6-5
TGTGCCAGCAGTCCCACACTTTCCCCTCGAGATACGCAGTATTTT
CASSPTLSPRDTQYF
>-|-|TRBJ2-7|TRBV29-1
TGCAGCGCCCTAGACCTAAAGCAAGAGCAGTACTTC
CSALDLKQEQYF
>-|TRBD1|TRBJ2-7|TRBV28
TGTGCCAGCAGCCCGACAGGGGCCTCCTACGAGCAGTACTTC
CASSPTGASYEQYF
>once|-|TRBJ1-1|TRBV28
TGTGCCAGCAGCTCTCAACAGGAATTCATGAACACTGAAGCTTTCTTT
CASSSQQEFMNTEAFF
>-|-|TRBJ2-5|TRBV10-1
TGCGCCAGCAGTGAAGGAGGGAGCCAAGAGACCCAGTACTTC
CASSEGGSQETQYF
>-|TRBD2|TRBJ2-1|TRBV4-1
TGCGCCAGCAGCCCGAGGACTAGCTTGGGTGAGCAGTTCTTC
CASSPRTSLGEQFF
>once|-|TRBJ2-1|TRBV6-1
TGTGCCAGCAGTGAAGATGCCATCTACAATGAGCAGTTCTTC
CASSEDAIYNEQFF
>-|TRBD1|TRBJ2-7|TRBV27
TGTGCCAGCAGTTTTGTCGGGACAGGGTTAGGTGAGCAGTACTTC
CASSFVGTGLGEQYF
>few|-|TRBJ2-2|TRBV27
TGTGCCAGCAGTTTACCCTACACCGGGGAGCTGTTTTTT
CASSLPYTGELFF
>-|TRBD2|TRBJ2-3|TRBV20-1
TGCAGCGGGACGTCTAGCGGGCAGCAGTATTTT
CSGTSSGQQYF
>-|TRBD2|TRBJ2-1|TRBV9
TGTGCCAGCAGCCCTAGAGGACTAGCGGGTGTTCCGGATGAGCAGTTCTTC
CASSPRGLAGVPDEQFF
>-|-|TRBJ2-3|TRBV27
TGTGCCAGCAGTCCCTACCGACGGAGCACAGATACGCAGTATTTT
CASSPYRRSTDTQYF
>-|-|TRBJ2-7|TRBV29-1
TGCAGCGTCGTGGGGTACGAGCAGTACTTC
CSVVGYEQYF
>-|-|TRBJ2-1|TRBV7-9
TGTGCCAGCAGCTTAGGTGGGGACGGGCAGTTCTTC
CASSLGGDGQFF
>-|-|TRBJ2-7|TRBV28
TGTGCCAGCAGTTTGGTGGGGGACTCCTACGAGCAGTACTTC
CASSLVGDSYEQYF
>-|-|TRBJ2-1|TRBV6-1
TGTGCCAGCACCAACCGGGACACCTCCTACAATGAGCAGTTCTTC
CASTNRDTSYNEQFF
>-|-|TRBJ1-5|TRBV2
TGTGCCAGCAGTCAGGACGGGAGTGAGCCCCAGCATTTT
CASSQDGSEPQHF